This TCR beta chain was identified in a study of blood T cell repertoires in COVID-19. The CDR3 loop spans 14 amino acids. Germline V gene data show CDR1 as LNHNV and CDR2 as YYDKDF (reference sequence). Trimming shortened V by 1 base and J by 4 bases, and 10 bases separated the two germline ends. Sequenced by immunoSEQ multiplex PCR; TCRdb stores in-frame clones only, minus some. The data contain roughly 330,000 clones, 80% to 90% of them singletons. The specimen was PBMCs or T cells enriched from blood (not recorded which). The receptor was derived from a woman in her late teens or twenties who had recovered from COVID-19. The chain combines TRBV15 with TRBJ1-1; no definite D call. The CDR3 sequence is CATSRVILGTEAFF. The CDR3 DNA reads as TGTGCCACCAGCAGAGTGATCCTCGGCACTGAAGCTTTCTTT.